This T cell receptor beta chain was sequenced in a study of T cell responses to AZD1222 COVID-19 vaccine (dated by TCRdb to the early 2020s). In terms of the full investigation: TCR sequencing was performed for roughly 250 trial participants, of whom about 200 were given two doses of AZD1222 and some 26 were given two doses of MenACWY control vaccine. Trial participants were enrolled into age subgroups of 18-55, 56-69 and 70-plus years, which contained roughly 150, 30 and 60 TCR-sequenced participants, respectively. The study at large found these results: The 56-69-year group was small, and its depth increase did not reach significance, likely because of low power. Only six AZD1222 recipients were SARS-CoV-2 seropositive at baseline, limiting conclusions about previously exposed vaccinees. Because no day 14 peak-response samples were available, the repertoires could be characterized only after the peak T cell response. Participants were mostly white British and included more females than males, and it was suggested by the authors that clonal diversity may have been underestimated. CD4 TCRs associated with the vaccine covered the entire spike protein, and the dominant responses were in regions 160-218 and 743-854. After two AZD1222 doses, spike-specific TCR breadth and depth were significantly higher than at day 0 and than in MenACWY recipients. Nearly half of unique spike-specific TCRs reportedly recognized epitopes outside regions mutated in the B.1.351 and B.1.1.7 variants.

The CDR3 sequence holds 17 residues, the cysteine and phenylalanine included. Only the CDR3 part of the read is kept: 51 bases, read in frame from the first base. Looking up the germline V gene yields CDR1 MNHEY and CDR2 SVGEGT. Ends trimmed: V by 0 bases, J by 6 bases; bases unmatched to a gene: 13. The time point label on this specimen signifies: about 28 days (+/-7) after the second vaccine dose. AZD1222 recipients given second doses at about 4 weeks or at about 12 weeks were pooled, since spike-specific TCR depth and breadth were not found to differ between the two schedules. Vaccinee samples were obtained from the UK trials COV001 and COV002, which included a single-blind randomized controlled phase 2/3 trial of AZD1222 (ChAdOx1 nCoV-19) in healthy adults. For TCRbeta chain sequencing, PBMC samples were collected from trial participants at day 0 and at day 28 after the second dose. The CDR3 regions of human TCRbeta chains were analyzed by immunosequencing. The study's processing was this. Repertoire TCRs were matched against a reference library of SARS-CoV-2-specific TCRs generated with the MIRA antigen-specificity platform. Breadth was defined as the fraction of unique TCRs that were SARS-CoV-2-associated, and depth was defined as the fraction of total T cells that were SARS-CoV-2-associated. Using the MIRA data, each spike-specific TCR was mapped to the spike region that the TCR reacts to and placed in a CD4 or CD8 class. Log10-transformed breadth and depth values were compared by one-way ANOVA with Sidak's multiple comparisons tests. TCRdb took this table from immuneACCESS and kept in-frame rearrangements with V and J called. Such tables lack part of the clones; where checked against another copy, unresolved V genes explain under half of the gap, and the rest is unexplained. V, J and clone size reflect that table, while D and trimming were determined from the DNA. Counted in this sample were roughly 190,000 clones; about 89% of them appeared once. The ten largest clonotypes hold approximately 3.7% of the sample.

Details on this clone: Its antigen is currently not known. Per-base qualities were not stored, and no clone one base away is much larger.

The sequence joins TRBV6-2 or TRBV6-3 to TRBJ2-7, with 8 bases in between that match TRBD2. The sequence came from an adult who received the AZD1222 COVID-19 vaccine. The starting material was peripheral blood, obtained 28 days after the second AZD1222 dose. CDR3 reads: CASSYSALAGPQGEQYF. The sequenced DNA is TGTGCCAGCAGTTACTCCGCGCTAGCGGGCCCTCAGGGCGAGCAGTACTTC.